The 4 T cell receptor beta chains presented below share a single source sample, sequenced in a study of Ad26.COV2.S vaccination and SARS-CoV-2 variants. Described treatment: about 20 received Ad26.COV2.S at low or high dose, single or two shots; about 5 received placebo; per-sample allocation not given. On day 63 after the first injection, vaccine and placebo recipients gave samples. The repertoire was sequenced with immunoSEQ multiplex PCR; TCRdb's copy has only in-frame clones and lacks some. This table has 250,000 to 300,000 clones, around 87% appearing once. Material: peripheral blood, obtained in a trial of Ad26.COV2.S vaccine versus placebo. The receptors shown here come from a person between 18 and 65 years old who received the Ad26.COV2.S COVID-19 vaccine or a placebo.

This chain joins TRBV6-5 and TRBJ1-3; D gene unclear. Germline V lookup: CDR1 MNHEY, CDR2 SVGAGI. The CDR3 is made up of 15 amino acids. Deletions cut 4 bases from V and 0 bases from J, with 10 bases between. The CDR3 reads CASSSSSASGNTIYF. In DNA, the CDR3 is TGTGCCAGCAGTTCATCTTCCGCCTCTGGAAACACCATATATTTT.

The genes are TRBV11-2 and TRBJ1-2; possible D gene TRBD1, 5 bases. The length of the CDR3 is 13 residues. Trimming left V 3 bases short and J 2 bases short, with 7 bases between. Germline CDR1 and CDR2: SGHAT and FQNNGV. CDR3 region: CASSFGGNYGYTF. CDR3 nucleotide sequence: TGTGCCAGCAGCTTTGGGGGGAACTATGGCTACACCTTC.

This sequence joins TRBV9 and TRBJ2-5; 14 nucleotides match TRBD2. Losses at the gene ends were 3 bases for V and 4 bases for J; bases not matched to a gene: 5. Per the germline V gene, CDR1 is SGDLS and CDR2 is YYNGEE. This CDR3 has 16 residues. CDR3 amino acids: CASSAGLAGDLETQYF. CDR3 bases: TGTGCCAGCAGCGCGGGACTAGCGGGAGATTTAGAGACCCAGTACTTC.

CDR3 sequence: CASSHPTGELFF. The DNA for the CDR3 is TGCGCCAGCAGCCACCCAACCGGGGAGCTGTTTTTT. This chain connects TRBV5-1 to TRBJ2-2; no firm D call. This CDR3 contains 12 residues. The germline V gene has CDR1 SGHRS and CDR2 YFSETQ. With 4 bases removed from V and 5 bases from J, the gap between germline ends came to 6 bases.